The 13 T cell receptor beta chains below all came from one sample that was sequenced in a study of tumor-infiltrating lymphocytes in localized non-small cell lung cancer. This table comes from immunoSEQ multiplex PCR, and its TCRdb copy is limited to in-frame clones, with some not included. This sample has over 8,000 clones, with roughly 80% found just once. The specimen sequenced was uninvolved lung tissue not adjacent to the tumor. Every receptor here comes from a human donor with non-small cell lung cancer.

By its share, this clone is medium-sized (0.01 to 0.1%). Sequence at one end of the junction differs from germline and may be a read error. The CDR3 spells CASSKDRGTEAFF. CDR3 nucleotide sequence: TGTGCTAGCAGTAAAGACAGGGGCACTGAAGCTTTCTTT. This chain joins TRBV7-7 and TRBJ1-1, with 8 bases lining up with TRBD1. Germline assignment: CDR1 SSHAT and CDR2 FNYEAQ (reference sequence). CDR3 size: 13 residues.

V usage is TRBV7-3 and J usage is TRBJ2-3, with 11 bases aligning to TRBD1. CDR1 and CDR2 from the germline V gene are SGHTA and FQGTGA. V lost 4 bases and J lost 6; bases outside the gene matches: 6. CDR3 length: 15 residues. The CDR3 is CASSSTGQGGDTQYF. CDR3 DNA sequence: TGTGCCAGCAGCTCTACGGGACAGGGGGGGGATACGCAGTATTTT.

The V gene is TRBV9, the J gene TRBJ2-2; D gene unclear. This CDR3 spans 15 amino acids. V lost 0 bases and J lost 4, with 10 bases in between. Germline CDR1 is SGDLS and CDR2 is YYNGEE. The CDR3 sequence: CASSVVASRTGELFF. In DNA form, the CDR3 reads TGTGCCAGCAGCGTAGTTGCTTCACGCACCGGGGAGCTGTTTTTT.

V and J are TRBV10-3 and TRBJ1-1; maybe TRBD1 (6 bases). V was trimmed by 6 bases and J by 0 bases, leaving 8 bases between them. The CDR3 length is 13 residues. In germline, CDR1 is ENHRY, CDR2 SYGVKD. CDR3 amino acids: CAIRGAVNTEAFF. DNA for the CDR3: TGTGCCATCAGGGGGGCAGTGAACACTGAAGCTTTCTTT.

This clone was counted only a few times. V usage is TRBV7-8 and J usage is TRBJ1-5; D remains ambiguous. CDR3 length: 13 amino acids. V lost 5 bases to trimming and J lost 2 bases, with 7 bases between them. CDR1 and CDR2 (germline): SGHVS, FQNEAQ. The CDR3 spells CASSQSGNQPQHF. In nucleotides, the CDR3 is TGTGCCAGCAGCCAGAGCGGCAATCAGCCCCAGCATTTT.

This clone is categorized as large. This sequence joins TRBV10-3 and TRBJ2-1; possible D gene TRBD2, 7 bases. Trimming stripped 5 bases from V and 2 bases from J, with 19 bases between. The length of the CDR3 is 17 residues. CDR1 is ENHRY, CDR2 SYGVKD, per germline. The CDR3: CAISMTGGRGAYNEQFF. The DNA for the CDR3 is TGTGCCATCAGTATGACAGGTGGGAGGGGTGCCTACAATGAGCAGTTCTTC.

This clone was picked up a small number of times. Other DNA sequences in the sample encode the same CDR3. The chain links TRBV7-9 to TRBJ1-1, with 8 bases lining up with TRBD1. Trimming removed 5 bases from V and 4 bases from J; junction bases left unmatched: 3. CDR1 is SEHNR and CDR2 is FQNEAQ in the germline V gene (reference sequence). The CDR3 runs to 13 residues. The CDR3 sequence is CASSPTGGTEAFF. In nucleotides, the CDR3 is TGTGCCAGCAGCCCAACAGGGGGCACTGAAGCTTTCTTT.

V usage is TRBV7-6 and J usage is TRBJ2-2; the match to TRBD2 covers 9 bases. Germline-derived CDR1 and CDR2 are SGHVS and FNYEAQ. The CDR3 is made up of 16 amino acids. Trimming at V came to 1 base and at J to 5 bases, leaving 5 bases not matched to a gene. CDR3: CASSLGTAGGTGELFF. DNA for the CDR3: TGTGCCAGCAGCTTAGGAACGGCGGGAGGGACCGGGGAGCTGTTTTTT.

This chain connects TRBV6-1 to TRBJ2-7; D tentatively reads TRBD1 or TRBD2 (5 bases each). The germline CDR1 and CDR2 sequences are MNHNS and SASEGT. V lost 2 bases, J lost 5 bases, and 7 bases lay in between. The CDR3 has 12 amino acids. The CDR3 protein is CASSELGDEQYF. The CDR3 DNA reads as TGTGCCAGCAGTGAACTGGGGGACGAGCAGTACTTC.

The CDR3 DNA sequence: TGTGCCAGCAGCGTAGGTACCGGCAATCAGCCCCAGCATTTT. Translated: CASSVGTGNQPQHF. The chain combines TRBV9 with TRBJ1-5; D gene uncertain. CDR3 size: 14 residues. Trimming stripped 0 bases from V and 2 bases from J, with 6 bases between. The germline V gene encodes CDR1 SGDLS and CDR2 YYNGEE.

The chain is built from TRBV7-2 and TRBJ2-3; the D call may be TRBD1 or TRBD2 (6 bases each). Trimming removed 2 bases at V and 3 bases at J, with 15 bases between. Per the germline V gene, CDR1 is SGHTA and CDR2 is FQGNSA. CDR3 length equals 16 residues. This CDR3 reads CASSLYLTGGTDTQYF. In DNA, the CDR3 is TGTGCCAGCAGCTTATATTTGACAGGAGGGACAGATACGCAGTATTTT.

The V call is TRBV19, the J call TRBJ1-6, with D hard to call. The V and J ends lost 6 bases and 5 bases respectively, with 5 bases between them. Germline V gives CDR1 LNHDA, CDR2 SQIVND (reference sequence). The CDR3 has 12 residues. DNA for the CDR3: TGTGCCAGTAGAACAGATAATTCACCCCTCCACTTT. This translates into CASRTDNSPLHF.

The genes are TRBV5-1 and TRBJ2-3; D ambiguous. V lost 0 bases to trimming and J lost 3 bases, with 11 bases between them. The CDR3 is 15 residues long. The germline CDR1 and CDR2 sequences are SGHRS and YFSETQ. DNA of the CDR3: TGCGCCAGCAGCTTGGCCGTGATACCGACAGATACGCAGTATTTT. Amino acid sequence: CASSLAVIPTDTQYF.